This is a list of T cell receptor beta chains from one sample in a study of T cell responses to AZD1222 COVID-19 vaccine. Sequencing used immunoSEQ multiplex PCR; TCRdb keeps in-frame clones, though not all of them. Seen here are 85,000 to 120,000 clones, 80% to 95% observed once, and the top ten hold 6.5% to 10%. Here the sequenced sample was peripheral blood, taken 28 days after the second AZD1222 dose. The receptors come from an adult who received the AZD1222 COVID-19 vaccine. Each CDR3 is given with its conserved first and last residue. The D gene is left open where the match is weak. Only part of the rows carry a size: once, few, many, or a class if the clone is expanded.

>15|.|TRBV6-2/TRBV6-3|TRBJ1-1|.
CASRYSGKMNTEAFF
TGTGCCAGCAGATACTCGGGGAAAATGAACACTGAAGCTTTCTTT
>15|.|TRBV4-3|TRBJ1-2|TRBD1
CASSPGTGVTYGYTF
TGCGCCAGCAGCCCGGGGACAGGAGTTACCTATGGCTACACCTTC
>16|.|TRBV18|TRBJ2-6|.
CASSPSVSSGANVLTF
TGTGCCAGCTCACCCTCGGTCAGCTCTGGGGCCAACGTCCTGACTTTC
>15|.|TRBV5-1|TRBJ2-7|TRBD1
CASSLGQTGSYEQYF
TGCGCCAGCAGCTTGGGGCAGACAGGGTCCTACGAGCAGTACTTC
>13|.|TRBV11-3|TRBJ1-1|TRBD1
CASSSTGLTEAFF
TGTGCCAGCTCTTCGACAGGGTTGACTGAAGCTTTCTTT
>14|.|TRBV6-5|TRBJ2-3|.
CASSLPSSTDTQYF
TGTGCCAGCAGCCTCCCCTCTAGCACAGATACGCAGTATTTT
>15|.|TRBV19|TRBJ1-5|.
CASSSPWGGNQPQHF
TGTGCCAGTAGTAGCCCGTGGGGGGGCAATCAGCCCCAGCATTTT
>15|.|TRBV27|TRBJ1-5|.
CASSPWGGSNQPQHF
TGTGCCAGCAGCCCTTGGGGGGGATCGAATCAGCCCCAGCATTTT
>16|.|TRBV11-1|TRBJ2-7|TRBD1
CASSLLMGQFPGEQYF
TGTGCCAGCAGCTTATTAATGGGACAGTTCCCCGGCGAGCAGTACTTC
>15|.|TRBV5-1|TRBJ1-4|.
CASSLFLDGNEKLFF
TGCGCCAGCAGCCTCTTCCTTGACGGGAATGAAAAACTGTTTTTT
>13|.|TRBV2|TRBJ2-3|TRBD2
CASIPGLTDTQYF
TGTGCCAGCATACCGGGACTAACAGATACGCAGTATTTT
>15|.|TRBV6-6|TRBJ2-1|.
CASTPRASANNEQFF
TGTGCCAGCACCCCAAGGGCTAGCGCAAACAATGAGCAGTTCTTC
>14|.|TRBV6-2/TRBV6-3|TRBJ1-3|.
CASSYSQGGNTIYF
TGTGCCAGCAGTTACTCCCAGGGAGGGAACACCATATATTTT
>14|.|TRBV7-9|TRBJ1-2|TRBD1
CASSLLGQNYGYTF
TGTGCCAGCAGCTTATTGGGACAGAACTATGGCTACACCTTC
>13|.|TRBV5-4|TRBJ2-7|TRBD1
CASSWGQSYEQYF
TGTGCCAGCAGCTGGGGACAGTCCTACGAGCAGTACTTC
>15|few|TRBV23-1|TRBJ2-7|.
CASSQPTGPSYEQYF
TGCGCCAGCAGTCAACCGACAGGACCGTCTTACGAGCAGTACTTC
>15|.|TRBV21-1|TRBJ2-1|.
CASSTQDRRYNEQFF
TGTGCCAGCAGCACGCAGGACAGGCGATACAATGAGCAGTTCTTC
>16|.|TRBV19|TRBJ1-5|.
CASSIDPWDSNQPQHF
TGTGCCAGTAGTATAGATCCTTGGGATAGCAATCAGCCCCAGCATTTT
>15|.|TRBV19|TRBJ1-6|.
CASTTPPGGNSPLHF
TGTGCCAGTACCACTCCCCCCGGCGGTAATTCACCCCTCCACTTT
>15|.|TRBV11-2|TRBJ2-7|TRBD1
CASSSVLGQGYEQYF
TGTGCCAGCAGCAGCGTCCTGGGACAGGGATACGAGCAGTACTTC
>15|once|TRBV4-1|TRBJ1-6|.
CASSQGKGLNSPLHF
TGCGCCAGCAGCCAAGGAAAGGGCCTTAATTCACCCCTCCACTTT
>13|.|TRBV7-9|TRBJ1-6|.
CASSLPGAVPLHF
TGTGCCAGCAGCCTCCCGGGTGCTGTGCCCCTCCACTTT
>18|.|TRBV4-1|TRBJ1-3|.
CASSQLVRVTSSGNTIYF
TGCGCCAGCAGCCAATTGGTCAGGGTAACGAGCTCTGGAAACACCATATATTTT
>15|.|TRBV7-9|TRBJ2-3|.
CASSLASSATDTQYF
TGTGCCAGCAGCTTAGCGAGCTCAGCGACAGATACGCAGTATTTT
>14|.|TRBV5-1|TRBJ2-3|.
CASSPSPGTDTQYF
TGCGCCAGCAGCCCCTCCCCGGGCACAGATACGCAGTATTTT
>15|.|TRBV6-5|TRBJ2-7|TRBD1
CASTRSGGQAYEQYF
TGTGCCAGCACCCGATCAGGGGGCCAAGCCTACGAGCAGTACTTC
>17|.|TRBV27|TRBJ2-1|TRBD1
CASSLLYRDRGYNEQFF
TGTGCCAGCAGTTTATTGTACCGGGACAGGGGATACAATGAGCAGTTCTTC
>17|.|TRBV11-2|TRBJ1-3|.
CASSLTDGGNSGNTIYF
TGTGCCAGCAGCTTGACAGACGGGGGGAACTCTGGAAACACCATATATTTT
>16|.|TRBV5-6|TRBJ1-6|TRBD1
CASSSWGGQGHSPLHF
TGTGCCAGCAGCTCCTGGGGGGGACAGGGTCATTCACCCCTCCACTTT
>15|few|TRBV6-2/TRBV6-3|TRBJ2-5|.
CASSPRGTPAETQYF
TGTGCCAGCAGCCCCCGGGGCACCCCCGCCGAGACCCAGTACTTC
>15|.|TRBV19|TRBJ1-5|.
CASSMPRELNQPQHF
TGTGCCAGTAGTATGCCCCGGGAGCTAAATCAGCCCCAGCATTTT
>12|.|TRBV6-5|TRBJ1-2|TRBD1
CASMDRGLGYTF
TGTGCCAGCATGGACAGGGGCCTCGGCTACACCTTC
>15|.|TRBV29-1|TRBJ1-1|.
CSVFEGPSGGTEAFF
TGCAGCGTATTCGAAGGCCCCTCGGGAGGGACTGAAGCTTTCTTT
>15|.|TRBV7-2|TRBJ2-2|.
CASSLWQGRTGELFF
TGTGCCAGCAGCTTATGGCAGGGGCGGACCGGGGAGCTGTTTTTT
>19|few|TRBV24-1|TRBJ1-2|TRBD1
CATSDPESQGGPHNYGYTF
TGTGCCACCAGTGATCCTGAATCCCAGGGGGGGCCCCATAACTATGGCTACACCTTC
>14|.|TRBV11-2|TRBJ1-2|.
CASSYQGTDYGYTF
TGTGCCAGCAGCTATCAGGGGACGGACTATGGCTACACCTTC
>14|.|TRBV6-6|TRBJ2-7|TRBD2
CASSPGTSSHEQYF
TGTGCCAGCAGTCCCGGGACTAGTAGTCACGAGCAGTACTTC
>15|.|TRBV9|TRBJ1-2|.
CASSVAPSWNYGYTF
TGTGCCAGCAGCGTAGCCCCCTCATGGAACTATGGCTACACCTTC
>17|.|TRBV7-9|TRBJ2-1|.
CASIPRRASRGRNEQFF
TGTGCCAGCATCCCGCGTCGGGCTAGCAGGGGTAGGAATGAGCAGTTCTTC
>14|.|TRBV7-9|TRBJ2-7|TRBD1
CASSLRDRSYEQYF
TGTGCCAGCAGCTTACGGGACAGGTCCTACGAGCAGTACTTC
>15|.|TRBV6-2/TRBV6-3|TRBJ2-7|.
CASSYIRGAIYEQYF
TGTGCCAGCAGTTATATACGGGGGGCAATCTACGAGCAGTACTTC
>13|once|TRBV7-3|TRBJ1-1|TRBD1
CASSAGTGTEAFF
TGTGCCAGCAGCGCGGGGACAGGGACTGAAGCTTTCTTT
>14|.|TRBV5-1|TRBJ1-2|.
CASSGLGVLEGYTF
TGCGCCAGCAGCGGATTAGGGGTGTTGGAAGGCTACACCTTC
>14|.|TRBV21-1|TRBJ1-1|.
CASSADRENTEAFF
TGTGCCAGCAGCGCCGACAGGGAGAACACTGAAGCTTTCTTT
>14|.|TRBV10-3|TRBJ1-4|TRBD1
CAISESGGYEKLFF
TGTGCCATCAGTGAGTCAGGGGGCTATGAAAAACTGTTTTTT
>16|.|TRBV7-2|TRBJ1-5|TRBD1
CASSWPGQGMFQPQHF
TGTGCCAGCAGCTGGCCGGGACAGGGGATGTTTCAGCCCCAGCATTTT
>16|.|TRBV6-5|TRBJ1-1|.
CASSYSTMRLNTEAFF
TGTGCCAGCAGTTACTCGACTATGAGGCTGAACACTGAAGCTTTCTTT
>17|once|TRBV4-3|TRBJ2-7|TRBD1
CASSQETGRGISYEQYF
TGCGCCAGCAGCCAAGAAACCGGCAGGGGGATCTCCTACGAGCAGTACTTC
>15|.|TRBV12-2|TRBJ2-3|.
CGGSGAALNTDTQYF
TGTGGAGGCAGTGGGGCCGCACTAAACACAGATACGCAGTATTTT
>13|.|TRBV6-2/TRBV6-3|TRBJ2-3|.
CASSYLGRRAQYF
TGTGCCAGCAGTTATCTGGGGCGCCGGGCGCAGTATTTT